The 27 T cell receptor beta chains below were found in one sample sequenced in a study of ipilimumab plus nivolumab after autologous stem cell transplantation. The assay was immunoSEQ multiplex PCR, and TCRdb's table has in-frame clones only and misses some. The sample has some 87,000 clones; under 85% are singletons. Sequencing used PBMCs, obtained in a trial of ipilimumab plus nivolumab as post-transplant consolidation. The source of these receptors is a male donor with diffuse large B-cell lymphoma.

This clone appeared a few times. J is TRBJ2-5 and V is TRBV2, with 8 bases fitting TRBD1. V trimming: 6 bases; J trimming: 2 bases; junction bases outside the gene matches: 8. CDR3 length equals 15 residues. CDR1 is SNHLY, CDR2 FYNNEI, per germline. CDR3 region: CASSKSYRGQETQYF. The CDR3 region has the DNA TGTGCCAGCAGCAAATCGTACAGGGGGCAAGAGACCCAGTACTTC.

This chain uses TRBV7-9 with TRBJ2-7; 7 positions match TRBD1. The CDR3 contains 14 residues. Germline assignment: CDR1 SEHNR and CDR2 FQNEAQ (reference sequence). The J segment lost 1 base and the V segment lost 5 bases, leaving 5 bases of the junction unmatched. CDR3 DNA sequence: TGTGCCAGCAGCCCACCGGGACAGTCCTACGAGCAGTACTTC. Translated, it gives CASSPPGQSYEQYF. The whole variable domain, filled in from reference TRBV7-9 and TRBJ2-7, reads DTGVSQNPRHKITKRGQNVTFRCDPISEHNRLYWYRQTLGQGPEFLTYFQNEAQLEKSRLLSDRFSAERPKGSFSTLEIQRTEQGDSAMYLCASSPPGQSYEQYFGPGTRLTVT.

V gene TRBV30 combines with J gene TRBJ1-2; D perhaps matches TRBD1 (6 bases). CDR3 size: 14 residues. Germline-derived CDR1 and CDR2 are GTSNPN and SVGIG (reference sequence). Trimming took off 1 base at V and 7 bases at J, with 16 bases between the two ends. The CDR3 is CAWSASWGARGYTF. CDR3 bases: TGTGCCTGGAGTGCGTCTTGGGGGGCGCGTGGCTACACCTTC. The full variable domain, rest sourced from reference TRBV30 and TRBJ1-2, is SQTIHQWPATLVQPVGSPLSLECTVEGTSNPNLYWYRQAAGRGLQLLFYSVGIGQISSEVPQNLSASRPQDRQFILSSKKLLLSDSGFYLCAWSASWGARGYTFGSGTRLTVV.

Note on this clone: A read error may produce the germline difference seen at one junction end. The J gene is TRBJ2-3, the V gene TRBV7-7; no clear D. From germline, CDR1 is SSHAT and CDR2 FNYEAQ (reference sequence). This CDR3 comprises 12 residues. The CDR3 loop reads CASSSLGDTQYF. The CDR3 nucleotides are TGTGCTAGCAGCTCCCTAGGAGATACGCAGTATTTT.

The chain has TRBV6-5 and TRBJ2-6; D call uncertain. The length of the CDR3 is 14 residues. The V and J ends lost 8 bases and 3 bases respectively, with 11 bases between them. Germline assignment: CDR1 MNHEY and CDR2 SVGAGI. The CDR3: CASGDSDGANVLTF. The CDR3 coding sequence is TGTGCCAGCGGGGATTCGGATGGGGCCAACGTCCTGACTTTC.

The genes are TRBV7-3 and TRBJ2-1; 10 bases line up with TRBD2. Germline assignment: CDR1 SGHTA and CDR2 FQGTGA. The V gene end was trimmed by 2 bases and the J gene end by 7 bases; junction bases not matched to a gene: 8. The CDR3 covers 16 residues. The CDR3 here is CASSLSPSGGSNEQFF. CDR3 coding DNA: TGTGCCAGCAGCTTATCTCCTAGCGGGGGCTCGAATGAGCAGTTCTTC.

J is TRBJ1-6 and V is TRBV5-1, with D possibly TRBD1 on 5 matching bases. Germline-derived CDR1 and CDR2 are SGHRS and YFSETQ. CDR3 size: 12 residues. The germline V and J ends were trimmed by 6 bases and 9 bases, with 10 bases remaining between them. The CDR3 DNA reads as TGCGCCAGCAACAGGAGCCCTTCACCCCTCCACTTT. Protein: CASNRSPSPLHF.

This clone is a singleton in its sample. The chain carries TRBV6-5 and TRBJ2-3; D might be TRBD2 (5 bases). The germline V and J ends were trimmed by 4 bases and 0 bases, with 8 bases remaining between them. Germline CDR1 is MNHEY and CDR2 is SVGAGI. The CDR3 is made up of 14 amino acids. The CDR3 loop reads CASSFRTSTDTQYF. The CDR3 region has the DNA TGTGCCAGCAGTTTCCGGACTAGCACAGATACGCAGTATTTT.

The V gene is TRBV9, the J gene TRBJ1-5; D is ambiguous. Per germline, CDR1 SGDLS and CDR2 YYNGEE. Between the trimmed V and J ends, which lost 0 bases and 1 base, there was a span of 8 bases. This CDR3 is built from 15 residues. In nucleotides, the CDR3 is TGTGCCAGCAGCGTAGCCGGCAACAGCAATCAGCCCCAGCATTTT. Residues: CASSVAGNSNQPQHF.

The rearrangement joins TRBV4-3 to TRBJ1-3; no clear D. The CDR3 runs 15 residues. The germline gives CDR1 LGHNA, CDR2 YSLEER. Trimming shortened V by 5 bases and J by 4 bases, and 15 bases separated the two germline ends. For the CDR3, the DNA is TGCGCCAGCAGCTCAGACTGGGGATCAGGAAACACCATATATTTT. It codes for CASSSDWGSGNTIYF.

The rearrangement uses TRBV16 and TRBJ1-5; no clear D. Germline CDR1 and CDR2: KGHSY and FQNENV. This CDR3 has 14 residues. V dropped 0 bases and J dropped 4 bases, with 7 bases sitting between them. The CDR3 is CASSQSGRNQPQHF. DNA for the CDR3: TGTGCCAGCAGCCAATCGGGAAGGAATCAGCCCCAGCATTTT. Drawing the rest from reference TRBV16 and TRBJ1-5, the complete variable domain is GEEVAQTPKHLVRGEGQKAKLYCAPIKGHSYVFWYQQVLKNEFKFLISFQNENVFDETGMPKERFSAKCLPNSPCSLEIQATKLEDSAVYFCASSQSGRNQPQHFGDGTRLSIL.

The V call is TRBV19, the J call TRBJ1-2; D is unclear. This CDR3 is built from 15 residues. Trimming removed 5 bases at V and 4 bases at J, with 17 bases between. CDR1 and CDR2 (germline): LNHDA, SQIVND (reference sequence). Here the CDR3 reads CASSPPLGGSYGYTF. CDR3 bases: TGTGCCAGTAGTCCACCCCTAGGAGGGTCCTATGGCTACACCTTC.

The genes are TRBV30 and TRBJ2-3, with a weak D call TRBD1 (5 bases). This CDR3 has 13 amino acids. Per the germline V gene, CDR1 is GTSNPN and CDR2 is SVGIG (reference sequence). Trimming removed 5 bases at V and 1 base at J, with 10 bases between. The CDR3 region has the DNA TGTGCCTGGCTTAGCAGGGGCACAGATACGCAGTATTTT. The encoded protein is CAWLSRGTDTQYF.

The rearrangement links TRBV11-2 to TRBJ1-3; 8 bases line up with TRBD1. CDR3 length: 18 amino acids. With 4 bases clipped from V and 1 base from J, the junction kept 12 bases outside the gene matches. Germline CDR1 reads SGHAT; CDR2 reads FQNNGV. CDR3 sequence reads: CASSSLRTGRRSGNTIYF. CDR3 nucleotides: TGTGCCAGCAGCTCCCTCCGGACAGGGCGGCGGTCTGGAAACACCATATATTTT.

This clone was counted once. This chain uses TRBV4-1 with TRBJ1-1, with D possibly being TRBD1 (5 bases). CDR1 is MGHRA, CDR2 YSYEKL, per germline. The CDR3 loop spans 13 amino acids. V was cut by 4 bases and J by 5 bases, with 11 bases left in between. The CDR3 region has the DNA TGCGCCAGCAGCCTAAATTGGGGGACTGAAGCTTTCTTT. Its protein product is CASSLNWGTEAFF.

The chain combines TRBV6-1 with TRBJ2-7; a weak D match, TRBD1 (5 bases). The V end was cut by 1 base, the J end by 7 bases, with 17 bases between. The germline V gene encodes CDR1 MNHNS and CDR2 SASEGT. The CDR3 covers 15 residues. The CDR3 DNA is TGTGCCAGCAGTGAAGTGGTGACAGTTGCCGGGGAGCAGTACTTC. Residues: CASSEVVTVAGEQYF.

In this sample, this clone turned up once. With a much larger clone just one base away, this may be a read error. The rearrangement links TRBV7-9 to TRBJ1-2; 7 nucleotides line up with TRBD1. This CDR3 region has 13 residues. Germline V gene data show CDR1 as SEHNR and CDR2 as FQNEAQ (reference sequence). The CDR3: CASSSGQNYGCTF. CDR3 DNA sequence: TGTGCCAGCAGCTCGGGACAGAACTATGGCTGCACCTTC. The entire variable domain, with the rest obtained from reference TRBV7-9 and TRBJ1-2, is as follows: DTGVSQNPRHKITKRGQNVTFRCDPISEHNRLYWYRQTLGQGPEFLTYFQNEAQLEKSRLLSDRFSAERPKGSFSTLEIQRTEQGDSAMYLCASSSGQNYGCTFGSGTRLTVV.

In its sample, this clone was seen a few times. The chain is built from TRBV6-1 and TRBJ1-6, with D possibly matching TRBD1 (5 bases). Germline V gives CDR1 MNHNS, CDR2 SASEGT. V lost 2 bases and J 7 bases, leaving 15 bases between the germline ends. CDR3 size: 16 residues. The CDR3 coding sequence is TGTGCCAGCAGTGAAATAAGCAGGGCACCCAATTCACCCCTCCACTTT. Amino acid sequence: CASSEISRAPNSPLHF.

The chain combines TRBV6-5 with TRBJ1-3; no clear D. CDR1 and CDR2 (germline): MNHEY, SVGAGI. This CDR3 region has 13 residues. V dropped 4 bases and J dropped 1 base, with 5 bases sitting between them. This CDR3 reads CASSLSSGNTIYF. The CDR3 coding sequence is TGTGCCAGCAGTTTGAGTTCTGGAAACACCATATATTTT.

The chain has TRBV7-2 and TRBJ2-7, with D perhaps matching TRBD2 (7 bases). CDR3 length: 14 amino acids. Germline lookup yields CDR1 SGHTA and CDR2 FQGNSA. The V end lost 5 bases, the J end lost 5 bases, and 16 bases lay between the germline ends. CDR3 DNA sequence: TGTGCCAGCAGCCCACGGGGGGCCTTCAACGAGCAGTACTTC. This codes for CASSPRGAFNEQYF.

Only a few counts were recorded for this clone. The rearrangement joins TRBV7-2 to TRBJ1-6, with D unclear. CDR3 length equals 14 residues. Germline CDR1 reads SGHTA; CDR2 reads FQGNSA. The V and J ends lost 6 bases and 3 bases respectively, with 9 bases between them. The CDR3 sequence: CASSLGSYNSPLHF. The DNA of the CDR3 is TGTGCCAGCAGTCTGGGCAGCTATAATTCACCCCTCCACTTT.

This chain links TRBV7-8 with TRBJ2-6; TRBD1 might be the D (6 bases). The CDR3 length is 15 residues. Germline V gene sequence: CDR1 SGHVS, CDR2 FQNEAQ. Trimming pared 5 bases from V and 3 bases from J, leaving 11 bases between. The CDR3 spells CASSPRGYGANVLTF. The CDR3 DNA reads TGTGCCAGCAGCCCGAGGGGGTATGGGGCCAACGTCCTGACTTTC.

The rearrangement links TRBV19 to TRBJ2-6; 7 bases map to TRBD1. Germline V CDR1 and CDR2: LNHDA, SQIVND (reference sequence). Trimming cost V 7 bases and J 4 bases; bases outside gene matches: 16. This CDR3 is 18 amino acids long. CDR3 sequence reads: CASNGQAILRTGANVLTF. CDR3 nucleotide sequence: TGTGCCAGTAACGGACAGGCTATTCTTCGGACCGGGGCCAACGTCCTGACTTTC.

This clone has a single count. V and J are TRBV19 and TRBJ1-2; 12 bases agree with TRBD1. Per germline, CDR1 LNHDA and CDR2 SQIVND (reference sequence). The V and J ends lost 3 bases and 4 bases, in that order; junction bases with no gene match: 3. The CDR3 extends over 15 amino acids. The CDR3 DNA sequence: TGTGCCAGTAGTATTACGGGACAGGGGGCCTATGGCTACACCTTC. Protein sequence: CASSITGQGAYGYTF.

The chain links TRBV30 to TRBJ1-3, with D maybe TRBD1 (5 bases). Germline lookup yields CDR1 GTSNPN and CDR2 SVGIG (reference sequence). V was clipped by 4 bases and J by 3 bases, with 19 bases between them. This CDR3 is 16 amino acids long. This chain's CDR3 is CAWNSMGGGLGNTIYF. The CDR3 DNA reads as TGTGCCTGGAACTCCATGGGCGGGGGTCTTGGAAACACCATATATTTT.

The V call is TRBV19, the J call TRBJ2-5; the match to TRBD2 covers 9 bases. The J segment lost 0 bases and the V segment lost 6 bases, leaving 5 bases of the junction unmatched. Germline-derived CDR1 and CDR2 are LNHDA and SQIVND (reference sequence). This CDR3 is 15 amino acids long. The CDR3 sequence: CASRASGAYQETQYF. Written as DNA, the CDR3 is TGTGCCAGTAGGGCTAGCGGGGCGTACCAAGAGACCCAGTACTTC.

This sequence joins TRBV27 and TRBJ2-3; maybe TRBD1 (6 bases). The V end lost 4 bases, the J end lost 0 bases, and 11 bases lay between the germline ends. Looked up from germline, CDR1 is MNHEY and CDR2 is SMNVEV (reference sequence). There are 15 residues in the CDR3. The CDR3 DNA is TGTGCCAGCAGTTCTTGGGGGCCCAGCACAGATACGCAGTATTTT. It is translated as CASSSWGPSTDTQYF.